This is a list of T cell receptor beta chains from one sample in a study of blood T cells in healthy people across ages. MiXCR, applied by TCRdb to the 5' RACE reads, yields one record per CDR3 protein. The sample has fewer than 800,000 distinct CDR3 sequences; over 45% are singletons. Sequenced: blood. These receptors were collected from a woman aged 55-69 years in good health. The CDR3 runs from the conserved cysteine through the conserved F or W. A D gene is named only where the DNA matches it firmly. Only some rows state a clone size, as once, few, many or a class for expanded clones.

size: once
D: NA
V: TRBV4-1
J: TRBJ2-7
DNA: TGCGCCAGCAGCCAAGACCCTGTAAGGGGAGTCCACGAGCAGTACTTC
CDR3: CASSQDPVRGVHEQYF

size: NA
D: NA
V: TRBV20-1
J: TRBJ1-1
DNA: TGCAGTGCTTACAGGGTCCTTCTTTCGACTGAAGCTTTCTTT
CDR3: CSAYRVLLSTEAFF

size: NA
D: NA
V: TRBV5-1
J: TRBJ2-1
DNA: TGCGCCAGCAGCTCAGGGGGGCGTCCGTACAATGAGCAGTTCTTC
CDR3: CASSSGGRPYNEQFF

size: few
D: TRBD1
V: TRBV9
J: TRBJ2-3
DNA: TGTGCCAGCAGCCCTAGTGGGACAGGGGGGTCCACAGATACGCAGTATTTT
CDR3: CASSPSGTGGSTDTQYF

size: NA
D: NA
V: TRBV28
J: TRBJ1-1
DNA: TGTGCCAGCAGTCCCTCAACAGGGCACACTGAAGCTTTCTTT
CDR3: CASSPSTGHTEAFF

size: NA
D: NA
V: TRBV6-6
J: TRBJ2-1
DNA: TGTGCCAGCACCAATAGACTAGATACGAATGAGCAGTTCTTC
CDR3: CASTNRLDTNEQFF

size: NA
D: NA
V: TRBV6-5
J: TRBJ2-7
DNA: TGTGCCAGCAGGGACGTACAGGCCCCCTACGAGCAGTACTTC
CDR3: CASRDVQAPYEQYF

size: NA
D: NA
V: TRBV20-1
J: TRBJ2-6
DNA: TGCAGTGCTAGTGATAGGAGGGGCGGCTCTGGGGCCAACGTCCTGACTTTC
CDR3: CSASDRRGGSGANVLTF

size: NA
D: NA
V: TRBV9
J: TRBJ2-1
DNA: TGTGCCAGCAGCTCCCAAAAGGGACCATTTTTGTACGAGCAGTTCTTC
CDR3: CASSSQKGPFLYEQFF

size: few
D: NA
V: TRBV20-1
J: TRBJ1-2
DNA: TGCAGTGCCAAAGCAACAGGGAGGGGCTACACCTTC
CDR3: CSAKATGRGYTF

size: NA
D: TRBD1
V: TRBV6-2/TRBV6-3
J: TRBJ2-7
DNA: TGTGCCAGCACCCTCGGGACAGGATCAAGGGGGTACGAGCAGTACTTC
CDR3: CASTLGTGSRGYEQYF

size: NA
D: NA
V: TRBV12-3/TRBV12-4
J: TRBJ2-5
DNA: TGTGCCAGCAGACGACAGTTAGAGACCCAGTACTTC
CDR3: CASRRQLETQYF

size: NA
D: NA
V: TRBV20-1
J: TRBJ1-5
DNA: TGCAGTGCTAGAGAAAGGCAGGACAATCAGCCCCAGCATTTT
CDR3: CSARERQDNQPQHF

size: NA
D: NA
V: TRBV7-2
J: TRBJ1-2
DNA: TGTGCCAGCAGCTTAGAGGTCGGGGGGCTGGGATATGGCTACACCTTC
CDR3: CASSLEVGGLGYGYTF

size: once
D: TRBD2
V: TRBV4-2
J: TRBJ2-7
DNA: TGTGCCAGCAGCCATAGCCTAGCGGGGAAATACGAGCAGTACTTC
CDR3: CASSHSLAGKYEQYF

size: NA
D: NA
V: TRBV20-1
J: TRBJ2-7
DNA: TGCAGTGCTAAGGGACGCCAGAGCTCCTACGAGCAGTACTTC
CDR3: CSAKGRQSSYEQYF

size: NA
D: TRBD1
V: TRBV12-3/TRBV12-4
J: TRBJ2-7
DNA: TGTGCCAGCAGGACCGACAGGGCCGCCTCCTACGAGCAGTACTTC
CDR3: CASRTDRAASYEQYF

size: once
D: NA
V: TRBV18
J: TRBJ1-3
DNA: TGTGCCAGCTCCCCCCCATCAACTGGAAACACCATATATTTT
CDR3: CASSPPSTGNTIYF

size: NA
D: TRBD1
V: TRBV5-1
J: TRBJ2-6
DNA: TGCGCCAGCAGCTTTCCTCTGGGGACAGGCAACTCTGGGACCAACGTCCTGACTTTC
CDR3: CASSFPLGTGNSGTNVLTF

size: NA
D: TRBD2
V: TRBV6-2/TRBV6-3
J: TRBJ2-1
DNA: TGTGCCAGCAGTGGGACTAGCGGGAGCCATGAGCAGTTCTTC
CDR3: CASSGTSGSHEQFF

size: NA
D: NA
V: TRBV20-1
J: TRBJ2-7
DNA: TGCAGTGCTACCAGACTAGGGGGAAAGGACGAGCAGTACTTC
CDR3: CSATRLGGKDEQYF

size: NA
D: TRBD1
V: TRBV6-2/TRBV6-3
J: TRBJ2-5
DNA: TGTGCCAGCAGCGGACAGGGGGCGAACAGGCTACAAGAGACCCAGTACTTC
CDR3: CASSGQGANRLQETQYF